This T cell receptor (beta chain) was found in a study of T cell changes during pregnancy in multiple sclerosis. With 7 bases removed from V and 4 bases from J, the gap between germline ends came to 19 bases. CDR3 size: 15 residues. The germline CDR1 and CDR2 sequences are MNHNS and SASEGT. TCRdb keeps only in-frame clones here, not all; method: immunoSEQ multiplex PCR. This sample yields around 26,000 clones, of which roughly 90% are seen a single time; roughly 0.6% belongs to the top ten. This sequence was found in a female donor in good health, enrolled as a control in a pregnancy study. V gene TRBV6-1 combines with J gene TRBJ2-5; possible D gene TRBD1, 6 bases. Sequences were derived from CD4+ T cells from peripheral blood mononuclear cells, sampled in the first trimester of pregnancy. As DNA, the CDR3 is TGTGCCAGCACCCGATCTCCAGGGGTGAGAGAGACCCAGTACTTC. Its translation: CASTRSPGVRETQYF.